These 13 T cell receptor beta chains came from one sample sequenced in a study of T cells in Graves' hyperthyroidism and ophthalmopathy. TCR beta CDR3 sequences were amplified from RNA transcripts. In the first-round RT-PCR of the TCR CDR3, the HTBI primer set was used. Using its own MiXCR run on the multiplex PCR reads, TCRdb lists one record per CDR3 protein. In the table there are 550,000 to 700,000 distinct CDR3 sequences, more than 45% of which are singletons. The sample was peripheral blood or thyroid tissue (not recorded which). These receptor sequences come from an adult woman with Graves' disease, either hyperthyroidism or ophthalmopathy (not recorded which).

This clonotype occurred a few times. The CDR3: CASSIRGIGQPQHF. CDR3 nucleotide sequence: TGTGCCAGCTCCATTCGAGGAATTGGTCAGCCCCAGCATTTT. The chain links TRBV19 to TRBJ1-5; no clear D. Germline V gives CDR1 LNHDA, CDR2 SQIVND (reference sequence). This CDR3 comprises 14 residues. Trimming took 9 bases from V and 6 from J, leaving 18 bases between them.

This clonotype was observed at least ten times. V usage is TRBV29-1 and J usage is TRBJ1-1; TRBD1 matches at 7 bases. V lost 6 bases and J lost 0; bases outside the gene matches: 4. The CDR3 covers 13 residues. Looked up from germline, CDR1 is SQVTM and CDR2 is ANQGSEA. The CDR3 bases are TGCAGCGTCTCGACAGGGATGAACACTGAAGCTTTCTTT. It yields the protein CSVSTGMNTEAFF.

This clonotype occurred many times. CDR3 DNA sequence: TGCTCTGGCTTGAGCACTGAAGCTTTCTTT. This gives the protein CSGLSTEAFF. The V gene is TRBV29-1, the J gene TRBJ1-1, with D unresolved. CDR3 length: 10 residues. The germline V gene has CDR1 SQVTM and CDR2 ANQGSEA. The full variable domain, in which reference TRBV29-1 and TRBJ1-1 provide the parts outside the CDR3, is SAVISQKPSRDICQRGTSLTIQCQVDSQVTMMFWYRQQPGQSLTLIATANQGSEATYESGFVIDKFPISRPNLTFSTLTVSNMSPEDSSIYLCSGLSTEAFFGQGTRLTVV.

Many counts were recorded for this clonotype. The chain joins TRBV6-5 to TRBJ1-6, with 7 nucleotides matching TRBD1. The CDR3 spans 15 residues. The germline V gene encodes CDR1 MNHEY and CDR2 SVGAGI. V lost 4 bases to trimming and J lost 15 bases; unmatched junction nucleotides: 15. The CDR3 sequence: CASSSGGRGVVLLHF. The CDR3 DNA follows: TGTGCCAGCAGTTCAGGGGGACGAGGGGTTGTTCTCCTCCACTTT.

In this sample, this clonotype turned up many times. The rearrangement joins TRBV9 to TRBJ1-1; 8 nucleotides line up with TRBD1. This CDR3 contains 17 residues. Germline V gene lookup returns CDR1 SGDLS and CDR2 YYNGEE. Trimming at V came to 0 bases and at J to 2 bases, leaving 9 bases not matched to a gene. CDR3 in amino acids: CASSVGQGLGVNTEAFF. CDR3 sequence (DNA): TGTGCCAGCAGCGTAGGACAGGGGCTAGGGGTCAACACTGAAGCTTTCTTT.

V gene TRBV10-3 combines with J gene TRBJ1-2; no reliable D call. The CDR3 covers 13 residues. Trimming removed 4 bases at V and 0 bases at J, with 6 bases between. Germline V lookup: CDR1 ENHRY, CDR2 SYGVKD. The CDR3 bases are TGTGCCATCAGTGTGGATACTAACTATGGCTACACCTTC. As protein: CAISVDTNYGYTF.

This clonotype occurred a few times. This chain links TRBV5-1 with TRBJ1-1, with 9 bases that match TRBD1. V trimming: 5 bases; J trimming: 1 base; junction bases outside the gene matches: 9. Looked up from germline, CDR1 is SGHRS and CDR2 is YFSETQ. This CDR3 is built from 16 residues. The CDR3 nucleotides read TGCGCCAGCAGTGCTAGGACAGGGGCGACGAACACTGAAGCTTTCTTT. This translates into CASSARTGATNTEAFF. Variable domain in full (rest from reference TRBV5-1 and TRBJ1-1): KAGVTQTPRYLIKTRGQQVTLSCSPISGHRSVSWYQQTPGQGLQFLFEYFSETQRNKGNFPGRFSGRQFSNSRSEMNVSTLELGDSALYLCASSARTGATNTEAFFGQGTRLTVV.

In this sample, this clonotype turned up many times. V is TRBV7-2 and J is TRBJ2-5, with 7 bases that match TRBD2. V lost 5 bases, J lost 5 bases, and 5 bases stayed unmatched. CDR1 and CDR2 from the germline V gene are SGHTA and FQGNSA. The CDR3 has 13 residues. CDR3 nucleotides: TGTGCCAGCAGCCCAAGCGGGGAGGAGACCCAGTACTTC. Its translation: CASSPSGEETQYF. The variable domain in full, completed from reference TRBV7-2 and TRBJ2-5, reads GAGVSQSPSNKVTEKGKDVELRCDPISGHTALYWYRQSLGQGLEFLIYFQGNSAPDKSGLPSDRFSAERTGGSVSTLTIQRTQQEDSAVYLCASSPSGEETQYFGPGTRLLVL.

The rearrangement joins TRBV5-1 to TRBJ2-5, with 11 bases that match TRBD1. The CDR3 contains 13 residues. Losses at the gene ends were 7 bases for V and 5 bases for J; bases not matched to a gene: 4. CDR1 and CDR2 (germline): SGHRS, YFSETQ. CDR3 region: CASGQGARETQYF. As DNA, the CDR3 is TGCGCCAGCGGACAGGGGGCTCGGGAGACCCAGTACTTC. The variable domain in full, completed from reference TRBV5-1 and TRBJ2-5, reads KAGVTQTPRYLIKTRGQQVTLSCSPISGHRSVSWYQQTPGQGLQFLFEYFSETQRNKGNFPGRFSGRQFSNSRSEMNVSTLELGDSALYLCASGQGARETQYFGPGTRLLVL.

This clonotype was picked up many times. The V gene is TRBV15, the J gene TRBJ1-6; D uncertain. CDR1 is LNHNV, CDR2 YYDKDF, per germline (reference sequence). This CDR3 is built from 16 residues. V dropped 2 bases and J dropped 3 bases, with 11 bases sitting between them. The DNA for the CDR3 is TGTGCCACCAGCAGATCCGGGAACTTCTATAATTCACCCCTCCACTTT. Translated, it gives CATSRSGNFYNSPLHF.

Only one count was recorded for this clonotype. The rearrangement links TRBV19 to TRBJ1-5, with TRBD1 matching over 8 bases. CDR3 length: 16 amino acids. The trim removed 5 bases at V and 5 bases at J, leaving 11 bases unmatched. CDR1 is LNHDA, CDR2 SQIVND, per germline (reference sequence). In DNA form, the CDR3 reads TGTGCCAGTAGTCCACAGGGATTACAGGGGGATCAGCCCCAGCATTTT. It encodes CASSPQGLQGDQPQHF.

The chain couples TRBV2 to TRBJ2-2, with 8 nucleotides matching TRBD2. The germline CDR1 and CDR2 sequences are SNHLY and FYNNEI. This CDR3 has 15 amino acids. Trimming took 5 bases from V and 8 from J; bases not matched to a gene: 10. Here the CDR3 reads CASSPPGGGRGELFF. CDR3 DNA sequence: TGTGCCAGCAGTCCCCCGGGGGGGGGCCGAGGGGAGCTGTTTTTT.

The V and J genes are TRBV29-1 and TRBJ1-2; the D gene is possibly TRBD1 (5 bases). Germline V gene sequence: CDR1 SQVTM, CDR2 ANQGSEA. This CDR3 is built from 14 residues. Trimming stripped 8 bases from V and 1 base from J, with 17 bases between. The CDR3 sequence: CSSQDRGINYGYTF. In DNA, the CDR3 is TGCAGCAGCCAAGACCGGGGCATTAACTATGGCTACACCTTC. Based on the CDR3 plus reference TRBV29-1 and TRBJ1-2, the full variable domain is SAVISQKPSRDICQRGTSLTIQCQVDSQVTMMFWYRQQPGQSLTLIATANQGSEATYESGFVIDKFPISRPNLTFSTLTVSNMSPEDSSIYLCSSQDRGINYGYTFGSGTRLTVV.